This TCR beta chain was profiled in a study of blood T cell repertoires in COVID-19. Produced via immunoSEQ multiplex PCR; TCRdb's table is partial and in-frame only. The sample carries 200,000 to 300,000 clones, around 86% recorded once. Germline CDR1 is SEHNR and CDR2 is FQNEAQ (reference sequence). V trimming: 6 bases; J trimming: 1 base; junction bases outside the gene matches: 2. The CDR3 length is 13 residues. The TCR sequence derives from a woman aged 60 to 75 with active or convalescent COVID-19. The specimen was peripheral blood. The V and J genes are TRBV7-9 and TRBJ1-1, with TRBD1 matching over 7 bases. CDR3 DNA sequence: TGTGCCAGCAGGGAGGGGGCGAACACTGAAGCTTTCTTT. It encodes CASREGANTEAFF. Full variable domain (remainder filled in from reference TRBV7-9 and TRBJ1-1): DTGVSQNPRHKITKRGQNVTFRCDPISEHNRLYWYRQTLGQGPEFLTYFQNEAQLEKSRLLSDRFSAERPKGSFSTLEIQRTEQGDSAMYLCASREGANTEAFFGQGTRLTVV.